This TCR beta chain was found in a study of shared clonotypes between healthy human individuals. The ends were cut back, 4 bases at V and 4 bases at J, with 10 bases in the middle. The germline gives CDR1 MNHNS, CDR2 SASEGT. This CDR3 contains 13 residues. TCRdb keeps only in-frame clones here, not all; method: immunoSEQ multiplex PCR. Of around 1,100,000 clones in the sample, roughly 80% were seen once. This chain connects TRBV6-1 to TRBJ1-1; TRBD1 might be the D (6 bases). The receptor was isolated from a man younger than 35 in good health. Some clones in this sample may be carry-over from other donors' samples. Sequences were obtained from memory CD4+ T cells from PBMCs. Subset reported: CD45RA-negative fraction. This CDR3 reads CASSGQVVTEAFF. The DNA for the CDR3 is TGTGCCAGCAGTGGACAGGTGGTCACTGAAGCTTTCTTT.